The sequence of this T cell receptor beta chain was determined in a study of cytomegalovirus exposure and HLA in healthy donors. The CDR3 extends over 16 amino acids. Looked up from germline, CDR1 is MNHEY and CDR2 is SMNVEV (reference sequence). Trimming removed 5 bases from V and 6 bases from J, with 19 bases in between. PCR used 60 Vbeta primers and 13 Jbeta primers. Libraries were prepared by immunoSEQ multiplex PCR; TCRdb keeps only in-frame clonotypes and omits some of them. The sample holds roughly 120,000 clones, roughly 80% seen once. Regarding this clone: Its antigen is still unknown.

Whole-study results and caveats: Productive status was seen about 90% or about 30% of the time for most TCR beta V segments in an earlier analysis. The study dropped some indistinguishable V segments, TRBV6-2 and TRBV6-3 among them. The authors later found most CMV-associated TCR beta chains appeared HLA-restricted.

This chain uses TRBV27 with TRBJ2-2; a possible D gene is TRBD1 (6 bases). The sequence was collected from a man between 25 and 39 years old in good health and CMV-seropositive. Sequencing used PBMCs. CDR3 sequence reads: CASSLTGLGSPGELFF. CDR3 sequence (DNA): TGTGCCAGCAGTCTAACAGGGTTAGGGAGCCCCGGGGAGCTGTTTTTT.